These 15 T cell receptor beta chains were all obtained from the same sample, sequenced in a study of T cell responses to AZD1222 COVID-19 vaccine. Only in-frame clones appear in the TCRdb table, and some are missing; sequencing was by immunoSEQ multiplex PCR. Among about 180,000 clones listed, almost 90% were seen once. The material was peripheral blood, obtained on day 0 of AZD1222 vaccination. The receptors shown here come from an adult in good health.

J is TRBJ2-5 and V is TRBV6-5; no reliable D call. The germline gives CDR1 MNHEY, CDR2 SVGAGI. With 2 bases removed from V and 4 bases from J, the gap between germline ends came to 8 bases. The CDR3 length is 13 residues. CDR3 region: CASSYGSGETQYF. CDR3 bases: TGTGCCAGCAGTTACGGAAGTGGAGAGACCCAGTACTTC.

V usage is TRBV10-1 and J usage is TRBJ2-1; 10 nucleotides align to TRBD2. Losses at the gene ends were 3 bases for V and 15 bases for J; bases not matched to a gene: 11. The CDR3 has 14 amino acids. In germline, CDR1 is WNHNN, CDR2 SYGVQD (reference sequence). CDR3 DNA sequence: TGCGCCAGCAGTGATCTAGCGGGAGCGAGTTCACGGTTCTTC. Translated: CASSDLAGASSRFF.

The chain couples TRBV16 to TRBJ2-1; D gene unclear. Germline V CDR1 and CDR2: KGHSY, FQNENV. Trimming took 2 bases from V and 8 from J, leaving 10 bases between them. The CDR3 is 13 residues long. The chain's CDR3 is CASSQGARDEQFF. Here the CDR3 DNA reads TGTGCCAGCAGCCAAGGTGCCCGGGATGAGCAGTTCTTC.

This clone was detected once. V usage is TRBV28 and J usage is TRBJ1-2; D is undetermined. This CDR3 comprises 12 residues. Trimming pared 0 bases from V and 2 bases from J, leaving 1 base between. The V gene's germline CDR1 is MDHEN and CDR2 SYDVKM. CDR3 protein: CASSLWNYGYTF. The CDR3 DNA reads TGTGCCAGCAGTTTATGGAACTATGGCTACACCTTC.

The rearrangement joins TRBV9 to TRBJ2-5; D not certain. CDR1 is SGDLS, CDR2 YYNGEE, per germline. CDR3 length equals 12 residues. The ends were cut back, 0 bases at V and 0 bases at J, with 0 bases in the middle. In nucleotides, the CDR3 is TGTGCCAGCAGCGTAGACCAAGAGACCCAGTACTTC. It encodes CASSVDQETQYF.

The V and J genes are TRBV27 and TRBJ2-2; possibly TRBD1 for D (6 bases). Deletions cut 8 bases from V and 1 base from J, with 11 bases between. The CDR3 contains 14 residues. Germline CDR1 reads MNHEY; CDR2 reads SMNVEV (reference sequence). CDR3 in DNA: TGTGCCAGCTACCGGGGACAGAACACCGGGGAGCTGTTTTTT. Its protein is CASYRGQNTGELFF.

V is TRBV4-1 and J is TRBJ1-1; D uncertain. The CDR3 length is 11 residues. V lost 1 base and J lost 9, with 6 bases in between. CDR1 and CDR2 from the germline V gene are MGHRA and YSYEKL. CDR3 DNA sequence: TGCGCCAGCAGCCAAGGGGCCCAAGCTTTCTTT. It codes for CASSQGAQAFF.

In nucleotides, the CDR3 is TGTGCCAGCAGTGTGACTAGCGGGAGGAACAATGAGCAGTTCTTC. The encoded protein is CASSVTSGRNNEQFF. The genes are TRBV2 and TRBJ2-1; 13 bases are shared with TRBD2. Germline V gene data show CDR1 as SNHLY and CDR2 as FYNNEI. V trimming: 4 bases; J trimming: 5 bases; junction bases outside the gene matches: 2. This CDR3 has 15 amino acids.

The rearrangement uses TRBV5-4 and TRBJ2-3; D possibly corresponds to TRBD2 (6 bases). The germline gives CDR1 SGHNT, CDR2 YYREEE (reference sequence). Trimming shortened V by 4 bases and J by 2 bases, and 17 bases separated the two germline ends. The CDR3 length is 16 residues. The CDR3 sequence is CASSLRRERATDTQYF. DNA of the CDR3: TGTGCCAGCAGCCTCCGGAGGGAAAGGGCCACAGATACGCAGTATTTT.

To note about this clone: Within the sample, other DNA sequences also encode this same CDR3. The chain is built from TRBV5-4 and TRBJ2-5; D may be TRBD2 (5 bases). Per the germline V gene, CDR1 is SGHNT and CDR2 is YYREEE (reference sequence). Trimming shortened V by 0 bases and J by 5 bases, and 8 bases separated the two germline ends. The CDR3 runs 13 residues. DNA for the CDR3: TGTGCCAGCAGCTTGGCTAGCAGGGAGACCCAGTACTTC. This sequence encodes CASSLASRETQYF.

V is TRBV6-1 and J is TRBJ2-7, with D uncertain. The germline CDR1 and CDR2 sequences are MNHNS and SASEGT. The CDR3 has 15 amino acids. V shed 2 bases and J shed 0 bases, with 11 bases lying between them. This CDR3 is CASSENVLGSYEQYF. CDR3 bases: TGTGCCAGCAGTGAAAACGTCCTGGGCTCCTACGAGCAGTACTTC.

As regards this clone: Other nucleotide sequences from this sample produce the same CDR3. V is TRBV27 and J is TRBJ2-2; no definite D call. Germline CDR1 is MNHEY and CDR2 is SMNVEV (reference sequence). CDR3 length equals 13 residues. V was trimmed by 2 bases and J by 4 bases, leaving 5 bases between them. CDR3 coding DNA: TGTGCCAGCAGTTTAGTGGGCACCGGGGAGCTGTTTTTT. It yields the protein CASSLVGTGELFF.

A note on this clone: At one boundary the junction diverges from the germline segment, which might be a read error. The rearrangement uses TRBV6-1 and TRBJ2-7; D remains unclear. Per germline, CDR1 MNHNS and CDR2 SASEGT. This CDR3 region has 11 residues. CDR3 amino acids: CASSSNIFPHF. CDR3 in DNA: TGTGCCAGCAGTTCGAACATTTTCCCCCACTTC.

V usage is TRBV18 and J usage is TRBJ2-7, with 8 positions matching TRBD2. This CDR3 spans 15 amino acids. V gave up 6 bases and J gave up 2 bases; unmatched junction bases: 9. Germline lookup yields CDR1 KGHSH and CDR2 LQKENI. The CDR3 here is CASSPLAGETYEQYF. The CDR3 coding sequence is TGTGCCAGCTCCCCCCTAGCGGGTGAGACCTACGAGCAGTACTTC.

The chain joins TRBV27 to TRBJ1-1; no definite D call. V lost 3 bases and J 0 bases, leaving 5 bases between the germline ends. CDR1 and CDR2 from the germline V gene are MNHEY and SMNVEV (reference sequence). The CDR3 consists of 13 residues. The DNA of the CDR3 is TGTGCCAGCAGTTTGTCAGTGAACACTGAAGCTTTCTTT. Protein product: CASSLSVNTEAFF.